This T cell receptor (beta chain) was sequenced during a study of T cell responses to AZD1222 COVID-19 vaccine. Study-level findings and limits: CD4 TCRs linked to vaccination spanned spike, dominating at 160-218 and 743-854.

As concerns this clone: The target antigen is unknown.

Produced via immunoSEQ multiplex PCR; TCRdb's table is partial and in-frame only. This repertoire shows about 120,000 clones, approximately 90% found once; its top ten account for 12%. Trimming shortened V by 1 base and J by 4 bases, and 9 bases separated the two germline ends. There are 14 residues in the CDR3. Germline V gives CDR1 SGHRS, CDR2 YFSETQ. The sequence came from an adult in good health. Sequenced material: peripheral blood, taken on day 0 of AZD1222 vaccination. The rearrangement uses TRBV5-1 and TRBJ1-3; D remains unclear. Here the CDR3 DNA reads TGCGCCAGCAGCTTGACCGGGTTGGGAAACACCATATATTTT. Translated: CASSLTGLGNTIYF. Filled out from reference TRBV5-1 and TRBJ1-3, the complete variable domain reads KAGVTQTPRYLIKTRGQQVTLSCSPISGHRSVSWYQQTPGQGLQFLFEYFSETQRNKGNFPGRFSGRQFSNSRSEMNVSTLELGDSALYLCASSLTGLGNTIYFGEGSWLTVV.